This T cell receptor beta chain was captured in a study of early T cells in non-severe SARS-CoV-2 infection. Study-wide context: The chains were unpaired, and the sequenced material was bulk RNA from unsorted whole blood.

Study findings and constraints: Sequences matched to VDJdb favored anti-spike CD8 responses, while private and CD4 specificities were missed.

This clonotype was observed at least ten times. Its antigen is as yet unknown. V trimming: 8 bases; J trimming: 2 bases; junction bases outside the gene matches: 6. Per the germline V gene, CDR1 is MNHEY and CDR2 is SVGEGT. This CDR3 is 14 amino acids long. Individually, cDNA molecules had unique molecular identifiers attached to them. One entry per CDR3 protein results from TCRdb running MiXCR on the 5' RACE reads. The table includes around 30,000 distinct CDR3 sequences, around 5.3% detected once. The TCR originated in an adult who was a healthcare worker with PCR-confirmed SARS-CoV-2 infection or an uninfected control (not recorded which). Sample: whole blood. The chain is built from TRBV6-2 or TRBV6-3 and TRBJ2-7; TRBD2 matches 10 bases. In DNA, the CDR3 is TGTGCCAGCTCCCCCAGCGGGAGGGCCTACGAGCAGTACTTC. Translating gives CASSPSGRAYEQYF.